This T cell receptor (beta chain) came from a study of blood T cells in healthy people across ages (dated by TCRdb to the mid-2010s). With regard to the full study: In model experiments, template switching captured roughly one uniquely barcoded TCR beta cDNA molecule for every two T cells. Four age groups were formed from the donors: young (average approximately 15 years), middle-aged (approximately 40), aged (approximately 60) and long-lived (around 82). Using the same blood draw, the study looked at two additional independent replicas of 1 million unique cDNA reads for two donors, one aged 18 to 30 and the other aged 80 or older. To avoid experimental bias, donors of different ages were randomly spread across the sequencing lanes. To track age-related changes in TCR beta repertoire diversity, the study relied on deep sequencing normalized with unique cDNA molecular identifiers. Results the study describes overall, beyond this receptor: The percentage of naive T cells measured by flow cytometry correlated strongly with observed TCR beta diversity. As age increased, observed TCR beta diversity per million T cells dropped in a roughly linear way, and a significant reduction was already evident by age 40. Bulk unsorted PBMC profiling prevented conclusive comparison of naive and antigen-experienced compartments. Total diversity estimates from one million sequenced T cells were considered lower bounds and underestimates. Compared with the aged group, the long-lived group had more naive CD4+ T cells, fewer expanded clones and increased TCR diversity, a pattern suggesting age selection. Because donor CMV infection status was unknown, age-related changes in expanded clonotypes were potentially confounded.

The roughly 37 donors, aged about 6 to 100 years, were systemically healthy Caucasian individuals from Russia. Each donor gave around 9.8 milliliters of peripheral blood, collected into EDTA-treated Vacutainer tubes. Ficoll-Paque density-gradient centrifugation was used to isolate PBMCs, with at least 6.5 million per sample. Trizol reagent was used to extract total RNA from the PBMCs, yielding at least 6 micrograms per sample. For every donor, flow cytometry on a PBMC aliquot measured the percentage of naive CD45RAhigh/CD27high T cells. This clonotype was recorded at least ten times. There is no known antigen for this receptor. Per-base qualities were not stored, and no clone one base away is much larger. Libraries came from 5' RACE. Reads for this sample came from an Illumina HiSeq 2500. A second PCR of 7 to 11 cycles was performed with a sample-barcoded 5' primer and a J-beta primer mix. A unique molecular identifier was introduced onto each TCR beta cDNA molecule by a template-switch 5' adaptor carrying 12 random nucleotides. Each sample yielded at least 2.5 million CDR3-containing paired-end reads. First-strand cDNA synthesis was performed from all RNA using the Mint cDNA synthesis kit, with priming by a TRBC-specific oligonucleotide. All cDNA was treated with uracil-DNA glycosylase and then went through a first 18-cycle PCR with the universal primers M1SS and BC2_uni_R. As for how the authors treated the data: For normalization, 1 million high-quality reads were randomly selected from each sample, with every read carrying a distinct molecular identifier. Reads sharing molecular identifiers were discarded rather than binned into consensus sequences. MiTCR, set to a Q25 quality threshold and the strictest error-elimination algorithm, was used for CDR3 identification, clonotype clustering and error correction. Lower-bound total TCR beta diversity was estimated with a nonparametric unseen species model using Euler transformation. TCRdb cleaned the public reads at Q25 with fastp, built clones with MiXCR and kept in-frame beta chains. Entries are consolidated by CDR3 protein sequence, retaining the most common genes and DNA. Clone size and V and J calls follow TCRdb, not the original study. The table for this sample lists roughly 900,000 distinct CDR3 sequences; around 26% of them were counted only once. Roughly 17% of the sample is in the top ten clones.

According to the germline V gene (reference sequence), CDR1 reads MNHNY and CDR2 reads SVGAGI. V is reduced by 0 bases and J by 6 bases, leaving a spacing of 4 bases between them. The CDR3, from cysteine to phenylalanine, totals 12 residues. Of all the DNA, just the CDR3 is kept, 36 bases in frame from base 1. The chain joins TRBV6-6 to TRBJ2-3; the D gene is unclear. The material sequenced was blood. This sequence originates from a woman aged 80 or over in good health. CDR3 loop: CASSYSLDTQYF. The DNA sequence is given as TGTGCCAGCAGTTACTCTCTGGATACGCAGTATTTT.